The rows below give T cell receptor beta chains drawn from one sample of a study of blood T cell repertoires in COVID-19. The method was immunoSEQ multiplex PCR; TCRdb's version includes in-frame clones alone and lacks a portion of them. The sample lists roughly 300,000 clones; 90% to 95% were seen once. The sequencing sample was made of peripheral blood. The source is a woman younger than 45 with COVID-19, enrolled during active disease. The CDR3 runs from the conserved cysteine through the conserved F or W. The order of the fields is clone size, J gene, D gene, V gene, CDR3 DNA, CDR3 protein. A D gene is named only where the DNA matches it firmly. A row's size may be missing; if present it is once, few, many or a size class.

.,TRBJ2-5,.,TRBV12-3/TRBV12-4,TGTGCCAGCGGCCGCACGCAGACCCAGTACTTC,CASGRTQTQYF
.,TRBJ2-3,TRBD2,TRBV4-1,TGCGCCAGCAGCCAAGGGGGACTAGCGGGAGGGCCAGATACGCAGTATTTT,CASSQGGLAGGPDTQYF
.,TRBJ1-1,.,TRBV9,TGTGCCAGCAGCCCCCCACAGGGTCTCACTGAAGCTTTCTTT,CASSPPQGLTEAFF
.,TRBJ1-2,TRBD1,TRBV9,TGTGCCAGCAGCGAGGGGGCCCTCGGCTACACCTTC,CASSEGALGYTF
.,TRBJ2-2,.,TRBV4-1,TGCGCCAGCAGCCAATACACAGGGACGAACACCGGGGAGCTGTTTTTT,CASSQYTGTNTGELFF
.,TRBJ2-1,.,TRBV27,TGTGCCAGCAGCAGGGGTTTCGGGGCCTACAATGAGCAGTTCTTC,CASSRGFGAYNEQFF
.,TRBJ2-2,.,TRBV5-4,TGTGCCAGCAGCTTGCAGGGATTGAACACCGGGGAGCTGTTTTTT,CASSLQGLNTGELFF
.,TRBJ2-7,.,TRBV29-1,TGCAGCGTTCTCTGGCGGTTCTCCTACGAGCAGTACTTC,CSVLWRFSYEQYF
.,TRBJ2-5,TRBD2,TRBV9,TGTGCCAGCAGCGTAGCGCCGATAGCGGGAGGACTAGAGACCCAGTACTTC,CASSVAPIAGGLETQYF
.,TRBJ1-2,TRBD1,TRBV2,TGTGCCAGCAGTAACTCAGACAGGGTGGACCCTCTAGGCTATGGCTACACCTTC,CASSNSDRVDPLGYGYTF
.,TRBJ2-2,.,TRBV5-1,TGCGCCAGCAGCGCAGAGACAGGATCTGGCGGGGAGCTGTTTTTT,CASSAETGSGGELFF
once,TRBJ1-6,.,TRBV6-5,TGTGCCAGCAGTTACTCTGGGAGTTCACCCCTCCACTTT,CASSYSGSSPLHF
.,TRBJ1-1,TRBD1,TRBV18,TGTGCCAGCTCACAACAGGGGACGAACACTGAAGCTTTCTTT,CASSQQGTNTEAFF
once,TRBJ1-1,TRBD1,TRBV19,TGTGCCAGTAGTGACCGACAGGGACTCACTGAAGCTTTCTTT,CASSDRQGLTEAFF
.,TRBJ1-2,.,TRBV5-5,TGTGCCAGCAGCCGCGAGGGTAGAGTCAATGGCTACACCTTC,CASSREGRVNGYTF
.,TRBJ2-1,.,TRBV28,TGTGCCAGCAGTTTAACGGACGATTGGGGCTTGAGGAATGAGCAGTTCTTC,CASSLTDDWGLRNEQFF
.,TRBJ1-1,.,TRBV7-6,TGTGCCAGCAGCCCCATGGACACTAACACTGAAGCTTTCTTT,CASSPMDTNTEAFF
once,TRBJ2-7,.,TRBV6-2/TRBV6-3,TGTGCCAGCAGTATACAGGGATGGGACTCCTACGAGCAGTACTTC,CASSIQGWDSYEQYF
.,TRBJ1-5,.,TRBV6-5,TGTGCCAGCATAGACAGGTCCCATCAGCCCCAGCATTTT,CASIDRSHQPQHF
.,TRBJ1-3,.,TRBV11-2,TGTGCCAGCAGCTTAAGGTTCGCAGGTATCGGAAACACCATATATTTT,CASSLRFAGIGNTIYF
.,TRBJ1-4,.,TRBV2,TGTGCCAGCAGTGAAGCCCAGGCTGGTAATGAAAAACTGTTTTTT,CASSEAQAGNEKLFF
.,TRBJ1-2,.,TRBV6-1,TGTGCCAGCAGTGAAGCGTTGGCCGGGTTTAACTATGGCTACACCTTC,CASSEALAGFNYGYTF
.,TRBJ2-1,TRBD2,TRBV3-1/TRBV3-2,TGTGCCAGCAGCCAACTCGGGACTAGCGGGAGTAATGAGCAGTTCTTC,CASSQLGTSGSNEQFF
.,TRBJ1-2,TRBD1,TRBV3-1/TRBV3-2,TGTGCCAGCAGCCAGGACAGGGCGAATGGCTACACCTTC,CASSQDRANGYTF
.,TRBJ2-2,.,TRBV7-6,TGTGCCAGCAGCCCTGACTCGAGAGCAAACACCGGGGAGCTGTTTTTT,CASSPDSRANTGELFF
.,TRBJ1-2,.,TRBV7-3,TGTGCCAGCAGCTTAAGGAGGGTCCCGACTGGCTACACCTTC,CASSLRRVPTGYTF
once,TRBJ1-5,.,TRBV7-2,TGTGCCAGCAGCTTAACGGGGCAGGGGAGGGGTCAGCCCCAGCATTTT,CASSLTGQGRGQPQHF
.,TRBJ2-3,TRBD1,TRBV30,TGTGCCTGGACCGGGACAGGGAGGAGAGATACGCAGTATTTT,CAWTGTGRRDTQYF
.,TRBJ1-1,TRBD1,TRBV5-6,TGTGCCAGCAGCCGACAGGGTTCCACTGAAGCTTTCTTT,CASSRQGSTEAFF
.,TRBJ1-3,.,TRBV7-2,TGTGCCAGCAGCCCCACCGGGACTGCATACTCTGGAAACACCATATATTTT,CASSPTGTAYSGNTIYF
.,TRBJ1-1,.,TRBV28,TGTGCCAGCATCCCCAGGAAGACGAACACTGAAGCTTTCTTT,CASIPRKTNTEAFF
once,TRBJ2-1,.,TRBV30,TGTGCCTGGAGTGTACGAAGGGGGATTAGCTCCTACAATGAGCAGTTCTTC,CAWSVRRGISSYNEQFF
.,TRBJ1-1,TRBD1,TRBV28,TGTGCCAGCAGGTCGACAGGGGGCTTGACTGAAGCTTTCTTT,CASRSTGGLTEAFF
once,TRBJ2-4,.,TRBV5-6,TGTGCCAGCAGCTTTGGTAACAGCCGGCCCATTCAGTACTTC,CASSFGNSRPIQYF
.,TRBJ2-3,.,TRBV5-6,TGTGCCAGCAGCTATCTAGACAGGACTACAGATACGCAGTATTTT,CASSYLDRTTDTQYF
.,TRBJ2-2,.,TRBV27,TGTGCCAGCCTGGGAGGAAACACCGGGGAGCTGTTTTTT,CASLGGNTGELFF